This paragraph covers one T cell receptor (beta chain) sequence. As yet, its antigen is unknown. Researchers took RNA transcripts and amplified the TCR beta CDR3 regions from them. Using the HTBI primer set, a first-round RT-PCR was run on the TCR CDR3. Each CDR3 protein is one row after TCRdb ran MiXCR on the multiplex PCR reads. The sample consists of about 840,000 distinct CDR3 sequences, roughly 40% of them appearing once. This entry is derived from a study of T cells in Graves' hyperthyroidism and ophthalmopathy. Patients aged 18 to 65 had newly diagnosed hyperthyroidism lasting under 2 months. General study results and limits: The model foresaw ophthalmopathy a median around 6 months prior to onset. Within blood appeared most thyroid clonotypes that had expanded above 0.001.

The CDR3 runs to 17 residues. The germline gives CDR1 SGDLS, CDR2 YYNGEE. V trimming: 3 bases; J trimming: 2 bases; junction bases outside the gene matches: 14. The J gene is TRBJ2-7, the V gene TRBV9; 7 positions match TRBD1. This TCR was sampled from a man between 18 and 29 years old with Graves' hyperthyroidism. The specimen sequenced was blood. Written as DNA, the CDR3 is TGTGCCAGCAGCGGCCCGTCCGGGACAGATGCTACCTACGAGCAGTACTTC. This gives the protein CASSGPSGTDATYEQYF.